The sequence of this T cell receptor (beta chain) was determined in a study of blood T cells in healthy people across ages. The overall study: Capturing about one barcoded beta molecule per two T cells was achieved by template switching. Study outcomes and limitations: Donor CMV status, an unknown factor, possibly confounded changes in expanded clonotypes. A greater number of naive CD4+ cells and higher diversity distinguished long-lived donors from aged donors. Age showed a roughly linear inverse relationship with TCR beta diversity per million T cells.

Then a second PCR, running roughly 6 to 12 cycles, was carried out with a sample-barcoded 5' primer and a J-beta primer mix. TCRdb reanalysed the 5' RACE reads using MiXCR and keeps one entry per CDR3 protein. The top ten hold about 22% of the sample, which has some 710,000 distinct CDR3 sequences, about 24% seen once. In this sample, this clonotype turned up many times. Its antigen is still unknown. V shed 5 bases and J 0 bases; nucleotides not matched to a gene: 2. Germline CDR1 reads DFQATT; CDR2 reads SNEGSKA (reference sequence). This CDR3 has 14 residues. The chain couples TRBV20-1 to TRBJ2-1; 9 nucleotides align to TRBD2. This TCR derives from a man between 70 and 80 years old in good health. Sequenced: blood. CDR3 residues: CSAASGNSYNEQFF. DNA of the CDR3: TGCAGTGCTGCTAGCGGGAACTCCTACAATGAGCAGTTCTTC.